This is a list of T cell receptor beta chains from one sample in a study of cytomegalovirus exposure and HLA in healthy donors. Produced via immunoSEQ multiplex PCR; TCRdb's table is partial and in-frame only. The sample lists approximately 170,000 clones, 65% to 85% occurring once. Material for sequencing was PBMCs. The receptor source for this set is a woman in her 50s in good health and CMV-seropositive. Both conserved end residues are part of each CDR3. The D gene is left open where the match is weak. Not all rows give a size; the values are once, few, many and, for expanded clones, a class.

clone_size	d_call	v_call	j_call	cdr3_nt	cdr3_aa
NA	NA	TRBV11-2	TRBJ2-6	TGTGCCAGCCGGAGTGGTGGGGCCAACGTCCTGACTTTC	CASRSGGANVLTF
NA	TRBD1	TRBV10-3	TRBJ1-2	TGTGCCATCAGTGAGTGGGGGGGACAGGGGTCGTATGGCTACACCTTC	CAISEWGGQGSYGYTF
NA	TRBD1	TRBV7-9	TRBJ1-6	TGTGCCAGCAGCTTAGCGGGGACAGGGTCTAATTCACCCCTCCACTTT	CASSLAGTGSNSPLHF
NA	TRBD1	TRBV7-3	TRBJ1-1	TGTGCCAGCAGCTTAGACAGGGGGAGGGTTGAAGCTTTCTTT	CASSLDRGRVEAFF
NA	NA	TRBV29-1	TRBJ1-3	TGCAGCGCCGATGGGGGGGCGGCTGGAAACACCATATATTTT	CSADGGAAGNTIYF
once	NA	TRBV11-1	TRBJ2-7	TGTGCCAGCAGCCCCGCGAGCTACGAGCAGTACTTC	CASSPASYEQYF
NA	NA	TRBV10-3	TRBJ2-7	TGTGCCATCAGGGCGTCAAGCGCCCAAAGGGGCTACGAGCAGTACTTC	CAIRASSAQRGYEQYF
NA	TRBD2	TRBV19	TRBJ2-1	TGTGCCAGTAGTACTCTTTCACTAGCGGGGTACAATGAGCAGTTCTTC	CASSTLSLAGYNEQFF
once	TRBD2	TRBV4-3	TRBJ2-3	TGCGCCAGCAGCCAAGATTTTGCCCCCTCGGGGGGATACACAGATACGCAGTATTTT	CASSQDFAPSGGYTDTQYF
NA	TRBD1	TRBV5-6	TRBJ2-2	TGTGCCAGCAGCCTGGGACAGGGGACCGGGGAGCTGTTTTTT	CASSLGQGTGELFF
NA	NA	TRBV9	TRBJ1-3	TGTGCCAGCAGCGTAGCAGGGGCAGGTGGAAACACCATATATTTT	CASSVAGAGGNTIYF
NA	NA	TRBV11-2	TRBJ2-7	TGTGCCAGCAGCCGACAGGCCTACGAGCAGTACTTC	CASSRQAYEQYF
NA	NA	TRBV10-3	TRBJ2-2	TGTGCCATCAGTCCCTCCTTAAACACCGGGGAGCTGTTTTTT	CAISPSLNTGELFF
few	NA	TRBV5-5	TRBJ2-5	TGTGCCAGCAGCTTGCTCAGGGAAGAGACCCAGTACTTC	CASSLLREETQYF
few	TRBD2	TRBV7-3	TRBJ2-1	TGTGCCAGCACCGAGGGCGGGGGGGCGGGGATAAATGAGCAGTTCTTC	CASTEGGGAGINEQFF
NA	TRBD1	TRBV7-6	TRBJ1-5	TGTGCCAGCAGCTTAGGGTTCGGGACAGGGCTTAATCAGCCCCAGCATTTT	CASSLGFGTGLNQPQHF
NA	TRBD1	TRBV5-4	TRBJ2-5	TGTGCCAGCCAGACCGGACAGGGGAGAGAGACCCAGTACTTC	CASQTGQGRETQYF
NA	NA	TRBV6-6	TRBJ1-3	TGTGCCAGCAGTTATCTGACAGGCGCCTCTGGAAACACCATATATTTT	CASSYLTGASGNTIYF
NA	NA	TRBV6-1	TRBJ2-7	TGTGCCAGCAGTGAGTTTAGTGGGGGCAGGGGTAACGAGCAGTACTTC	CASSEFSGGRGNEQYF
NA	TRBD1	TRBV6-1	TRBJ2-7	TGTGCCAGCAGTGCCCCGTACAGGGGGCACTACGAGCAGTACTTC	CASSAPYRGHYEQYF
NA	NA	TRBV10-3	TRBJ2-4	TGTGCCATCAGTGCCAGGACACCTCCAAACATTCAGTACTTC	CAISARTPPNIQYF
few	TRBD2	TRBV4-1	TRBJ2-7	TGCGCCAGCAGCCAAATTCCCGGGAGGGCCGTGTACGAGCAGTACTTC	CASSQIPGRAVYEQYF
NA	NA	TRBV27	TRBJ2-1	TGTGCCAGCAGTTTACGGGGATCCTACAATGAGCAGTTCTTC	CASSLRGSYNEQFF
NA	TRBD1	TRBV7-7	TRBJ2-5	TGTGCTACCTCGAACCAGGGGGCGGTAGGGACCCAGTACTTC	CATSNQGAVGTQYF
NA	TRBD2	TRBV9	TRBJ2-1	TGTGCCAGCAGCGCCGGGACTAGCGGGAGTATGGATGAGCAGTTCTTC	CASSAGTSGSMDEQFF
NA	NA	TRBV6-5	TRBJ1-4	TGTGCCAGCGAGTTTGCGGGGAAACTGTTTTTT	CASEFAGKLFF
NA	TRBD2	TRBV7-2	TRBJ2-3	TGTGCCAGCAGCTTAGCTGGGCGGGAGACGACAGATACGCAGTATTTT	CASSLAGRETTDTQYF
NA	TRBD1	TRBV15	TRBJ1-1	TGTGCCACCAGCAGAGGGACAGGGGGCGGTGGGGACACTGAAGCTTTCTTT	CATSRGTGGGGDTEAFF
NA	TRBD2	TRBV28	TRBJ2-1	TGTGCCAGCAGTAACGCCAGGACTAGCTACCACAATGAGCAGTTCTTC	CASSNARTSYHNEQFF
once	TRBD1	TRBV7-9	TRBJ2-1	TGTGCCAGCAGCCTCCGGGACAGGGGGCAGCATGAGCAGTTCTTC	CASSLRDRGQHEQFF